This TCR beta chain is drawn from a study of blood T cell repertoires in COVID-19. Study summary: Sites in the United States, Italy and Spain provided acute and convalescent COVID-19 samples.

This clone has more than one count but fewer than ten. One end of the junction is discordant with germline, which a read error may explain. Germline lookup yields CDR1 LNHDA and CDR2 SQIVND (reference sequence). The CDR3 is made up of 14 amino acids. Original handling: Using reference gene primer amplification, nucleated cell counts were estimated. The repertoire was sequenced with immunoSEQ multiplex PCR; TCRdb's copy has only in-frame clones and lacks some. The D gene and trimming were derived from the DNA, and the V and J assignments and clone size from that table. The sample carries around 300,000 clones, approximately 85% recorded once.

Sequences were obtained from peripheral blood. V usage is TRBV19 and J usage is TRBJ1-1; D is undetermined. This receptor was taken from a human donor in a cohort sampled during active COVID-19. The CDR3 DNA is TGTGCCAGTAATGAACGACCCTCCAACAGTGAAGCTTTCTTT. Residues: CASNERPSNSEAFF.